The clone carrying this T cell receptor beta chain was found a few times. The antigen is not known. As to time point: week 23, last vaccination. Doses of 300 ug of mutant IDH1 20-mer peptide were given with topical imiquimod. Patients carried new grade 3 or 4 IDH1-mutant astrocytomas lacking nuclear ATRX. This sample is part of a study of a mutant IDH1 vaccine in newly diagnosed glioma. Across the whole study: Most had both radiotherapy and temozolomide beforehand; others had only one. Study-level points and caveats: The study observed vaccine-induced immune responses in roughly 93% of patients.

Trimming left V 1 base short and J 1 base short, with 1 base between. Germline V gene lookup returns CDR1 KGHSH and CDR2 LQKENI. This CDR3 spans 12 amino acids. Clones were sequenced by immunoSEQ multiplex PCR, and TCRdb holds only the in-frame ones, with some missing. The repertoire has roughly 60,000 clones, approximately 81% of them found once; the top ten carry 4%. This specimen was PBMCs, taken from a glioma patient whose treatment included an IDH1 peptide vaccine. The origin of this receptor is a man aged 25-40 years with glioma. This chain connects TRBV18 to TRBJ1-1; D not resolved. The CDR3 here is CASSPRNTEAFF. CDR3 bases: TGTGCCAGCTCACCACGGAACACTGAAGCTTTCTTT. Full variable domain (missing parts from reference TRBV18 and TRBJ1-1): NAGVMQNPRHLVRRRGQEARLRCSPMKGHSHVYWYRQLPEEGLKFMVYLQKENIIDESGMPKERFSAEFPKEGPSILRIQQVVRGDSAAYFCASSPRNTEAFFGQGTRLTVV.